These 2 T cell receptor beta chains share one sample of origin, sequenced in a study of control samples from healthy donors and cancer patients. Method: immunoSEQ multiplex PCR; TCRdb's copy keeps in-frame clones and lacks some. The data show 350,000 to 450,000 clones, 80% to 95% seen once. The specimen was PBMCs. The receptors here all came from a man aged 35-49 years with head and neck cancer.

This chain uses TRBV10-3 with TRBJ2-7; D not resolved. V was trimmed by 10 bases and J by 4 bases, leaving 20 bases between them. The CDR3 contains 14 residues. Germline CDR1 ENHRY, CDR2 SYGVKD. CDR3 amino acids: CATSEDATTYEQYF. Written as DNA, the CDR3 is TGTGCCACCTCAGAAGACGCCACAACTTACGAGCAGTACTTC.

The chain recombines TRBV2 with TRBJ2-2; possible D gene TRBD1, 5 bases. The CDR3 runs to 14 residues. Germline V gives CDR1 SNHLY, CDR2 FYNNEI. Trimming shortened V by 4 bases and J by 6 bases, and 12 bases separated the two germline ends. The DNA of the CDR3 is TGTGCCAGCAGTGGGGGCCTGGGCCCCGGGGAGCTGTTTTTT. It is translated as CASSGGLGPGELFF.